The T cell receptor beta chain under discussion was sequenced for a study of T cell responses to AZD1222 COVID-19 vaccine. Some clones are missing from TCRdb's copy, which holds only in-frame ones; the method was immunoSEQ multiplex PCR. The sample carries some 130,000 clones, about 87% recorded once. This CDR3 comprises 10 residues. Trimming stripped 0 bases from V and 16 bases from J, with 7 bases between. The clonotype was recovered from an adult in good health. The sequencing here drew on peripheral blood, taken on day 0 of AZD1222 vaccination. V gene TRBV12-3 or TRBV12-4 combines with J gene TRBJ2-1; no firm D call. The CDR3 loop is CASSLASCFF. DNA for the CDR3: TGTGCCAGCAGTTTAGCCAGTTGCTTCTTC.